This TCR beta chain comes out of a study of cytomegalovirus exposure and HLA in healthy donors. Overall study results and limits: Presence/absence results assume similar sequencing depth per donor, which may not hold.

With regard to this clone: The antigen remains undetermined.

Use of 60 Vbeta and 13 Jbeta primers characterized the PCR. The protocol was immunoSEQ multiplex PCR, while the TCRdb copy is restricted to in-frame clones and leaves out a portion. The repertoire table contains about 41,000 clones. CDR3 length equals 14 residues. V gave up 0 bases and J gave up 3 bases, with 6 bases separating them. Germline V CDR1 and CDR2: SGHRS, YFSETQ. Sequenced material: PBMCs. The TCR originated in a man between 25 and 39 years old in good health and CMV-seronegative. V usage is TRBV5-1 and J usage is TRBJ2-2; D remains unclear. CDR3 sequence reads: CASSLVLDTGELFF. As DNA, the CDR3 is TGCGCCAGCAGCTTGGTACTGGACACCGGGGAGCTGTTTTTT.